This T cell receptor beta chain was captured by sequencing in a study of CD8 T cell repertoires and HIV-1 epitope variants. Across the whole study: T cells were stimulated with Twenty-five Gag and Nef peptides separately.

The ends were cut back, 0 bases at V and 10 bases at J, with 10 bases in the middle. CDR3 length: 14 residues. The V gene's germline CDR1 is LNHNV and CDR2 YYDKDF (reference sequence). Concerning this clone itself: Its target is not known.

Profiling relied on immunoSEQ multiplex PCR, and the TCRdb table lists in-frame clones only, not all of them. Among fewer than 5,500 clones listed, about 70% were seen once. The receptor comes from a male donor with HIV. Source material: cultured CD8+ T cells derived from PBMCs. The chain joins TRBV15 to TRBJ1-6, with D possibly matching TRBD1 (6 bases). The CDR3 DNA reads TGTGCCACCAGCAGAGATTTACAGGGCTCACCCCTCCACTTT. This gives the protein CATSRDLQGSPLHF.